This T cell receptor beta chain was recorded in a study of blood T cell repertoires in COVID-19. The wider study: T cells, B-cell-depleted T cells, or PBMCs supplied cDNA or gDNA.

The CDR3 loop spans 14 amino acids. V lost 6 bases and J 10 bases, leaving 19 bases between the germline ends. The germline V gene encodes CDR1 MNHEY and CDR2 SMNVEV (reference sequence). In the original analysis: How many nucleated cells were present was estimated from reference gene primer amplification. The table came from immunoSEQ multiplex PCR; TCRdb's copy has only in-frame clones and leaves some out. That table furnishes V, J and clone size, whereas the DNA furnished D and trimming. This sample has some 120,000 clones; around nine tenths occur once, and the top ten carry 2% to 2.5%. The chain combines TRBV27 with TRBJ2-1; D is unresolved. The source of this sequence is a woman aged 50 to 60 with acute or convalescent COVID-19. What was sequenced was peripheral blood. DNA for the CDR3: TGTGCCAGCAGCTCTTCCTCCTTGGGCCGCGAGCAGTTCTTC. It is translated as CASSSSSLGREQFF.